These 5 T cell receptor beta chains were sequenced from one sample in a study of cytomegalovirus exposure and HLA in healthy donors. Vbeta (60) and Jbeta (13) primers were used in the PCR. Clones were read by immunoSEQ multiplex PCR, and TCRdb kept only the in-frame ones, dropping some. The table shows approximately 100,000 clones, with around 60% occurring only once. Sequencing used PBMCs. The receptors shown here come from a man younger than 45 in good health and CMV-seropositive.

The V gene is TRBV27, the J gene TRBJ1-2, with D maybe TRBD1 (5 bases). V lost 1 base and J 8 bases, leaving 14 bases between the germline ends. Germline CDR1 and CDR2: MNHEY and SMNVEV (reference sequence). The CDR3 has 14 residues. In DNA, the CDR3 is TGTGCCAGCAGTTTATGGGGGGGTAGTAGCGGCTACACCTTC. Protein sequence: CASSLWGGSSGYTF.

This clone occurred a few times. The chain links TRBV5-1 to TRBJ2-3; D is unresolved. CDR1 is SGHRS and CDR2 is YFSETQ in the germline V gene. V was clipped by 6 bases and J by 2 bases, with 7 bases between them. This CDR3 has 12 residues. CDR3 bases: TGCGCCAGCAACCTACTCACAGATACGCAGTATTTT. Translated: CASNLLTDTQYF.

This clone was seen more than once but under ten times. This sequence joins TRBV5-1 and TRBJ1-1, with TRBD1 matching over 8 bases. The V gene's germline CDR1 is SGHRS and CDR2 YFSETQ. CDR3 size: 14 residues. The trim removed 3 bases at V and 4 bases at J, leaving 5 bases unmatched. CDR3: CASSSDRASTEAFF. The CDR3 DNA is TGCGCCAGCAGCTCGGACAGGGCGAGCACTGAAGCTTTCTTT.

This clone showed up just a few times. The V and J genes are TRBV29-1 and TRBJ1-2; tentatively, D is TRBD1 (5 bases). Germline CDR1 and CDR2: SQVTM and ANQGSEA. V was trimmed by 6 bases and J by 1 base, leaving 12 bases between them. The CDR3 runs 13 residues. The CDR3 bases are TGCAGCGTCACCACAGGTTTTAACTATGGCTACACCTTC. It specifies CSVTTGFNYGYTF.

This chain uses TRBV4-1 with TRBJ2-7, with TRBD1 matching over 10 bases. The CDR3 is 14 residues long. The ends lost 3 bases at V and 5 bases at J; junction bases unmatched: 4. Germline V gives CDR1 MGHRA, CDR2 YSYEKL. The CDR3 sequence: CASSQGQGSDEQYF. CDR3 in DNA: TGCGCCAGCAGCCAGGGACAGGGGTCCGACGAGCAGTACTTC.